These 9 T cell receptor beta chains originate from one sample sequenced in a study of a mutant IDH1 vaccine in newly diagnosed glioma (dated by TCRdb to the early 2020s). Per the publication, the time point label means: week 5, during vaccination. Each vaccine dose was 300 ug of a 20-mer mutant IDH1 peptide in Montanide, given subcutaneously with topical imiquimod. Their specific antigens are unknown. The library was made by the immunoSEQ multiplex PCR assay. This is the immuneACCESS table as TCRdb keeps it, with only in-frame sequences that have V and J called. A part of the clones is gone; compared with another copy, unresolved V genes explain less than half, and the rest is unexplained. The sample contains approximately 60,000 clones, approximately 80% of them found a single time. In total, the top ten clones hold approximately 2.8% of the sample. The input for sequencing was PBMCs, taken from a glioma patient whose treatment included an IDH1 peptide vaccine. These receptor sequences come from a woman under 30 with glioma. Some clones in this sample may be carry-over from other donors' samples.

The CDR3: CASNSVAVAGSNTGELFF. The CDR3 DNA follows: TGTGCCAGCAACTCGGTTGCGGTAGCGGGGTCGAACACCGGGGAGCTGTTTTTT. The rearrangement joins TRBV7-9 to TRBJ2-2; TRBD2 matches at 8 bases. V lost 7 bases to trimming and J lost 0 bases; unmatched junction nucleotides: 13. The CDR3 spans 18 residues. Germline loops: CDR1 SEHNR, CDR2 FQNEAQ (reference sequence).

The chain employs TRBV7-3 and TRBJ1-1, with TRBD1 as a possible D gene (5 bases). Germline V CDR1 and CDR2: SGHTA, FQGTGA. V dropped 3 bases and J dropped 1 base, with 9 bases sitting between them. The CDR3 extends over 14 amino acids. The CDR3 bases are TGTGCCAGCAGCTTTGGGCAGGGGAACACTGAAGCTTTCTTT. Translating gives CASSFGQGNTEAFF. Drawing the rest from reference TRBV7-3 and TRBJ1-1, the complete variable domain is GAGVSQTPSNKVTEKGKYVELRCDPISGHTALYWYRQSLGQGPEFLIYFQGTGAADDSGLPNDRFFAVRPEGSVSTLKIQRTERGDSAVYLCASSFGQGNTEAFFGQGTRLTVV.

This clone was picked up a small number of times. This rearrangement joins TRBV5-1 to TRBJ2-3; 12 nucleotides match TRBD2. V lost 3 bases, J lost 0 bases, and 5 bases stayed unmatched. Looked up from germline, CDR1 is SGHRS and CDR2 is YFSETQ. This CDR3 comprises 17 residues. The CDR3 DNA reads as TGCGCCAGCAGCTCAGGACTAGCGGGACTTAGCACAGATACGCAGTATTTT. It is translated as CASSSGLAGLSTDTQYF. The variable domain in full, with the rest retrieved from reference TRBV5-1 and TRBJ2-3, is KAGVTQTPRYLIKTRGQQVTLSCSPISGHRSVSWYQQTPGQGLQFLFEYFSETQRNKGNFPGRFSGRQFSNSRSEMNVSTLELGDSALYLCASSSGLAGLSTDTQYFGPGTRLTVL.

The chain carries TRBV5-4 and TRBJ2-7; no reliable D call. Germline values: CDR1 SGHNT, CDR2 YYREEE (reference sequence). This CDR3 spans 14 amino acids. Trimming shortened V by 4 bases and J by 0 bases, and 11 bases separated the two germline ends. The CDR3 DNA follows: TGTGCCAGCAGCCCAGGACCCGGCTCCTACGAGCAGTACTTC. It translates to CASSPGPGSYEQYF.

The chain recombines TRBV2 with TRBJ1-2; weak D call: TRBD1 (5 bases). CDR1 SNHLY and CDR2 FYNNEI come from the germline V gene. Between the trimmed V and J ends, which lost 3 bases and 4 bases, there was a span of 21 bases. This CDR3 spans 17 amino acids. The CDR3 nucleotides read TGTGCCAGCAGTGATCCCAGGATACGGGACCGGAGCTATGGCTACACCTTC. Its protein product is CASSDPRIRDRSYGYTF.

The chain joins TRBV19 to TRBJ1-2; possibly TRBD1 for D (5 bases). The CDR3 sequence is 14 residues long. Germline CDR1 reads LNHDA; CDR2 reads SQIVND (reference sequence). V was shortened by 6 bases and J by 2 bases, with 13 bases between the two germline ends. The CDR3 nucleotides read TGTGCCAGTAGGCCTCTCGGGACCAACTATGGCTACACCTTC. It yields the protein CASRPLGTNYGYTF. Combining the CDR3 with reference TRBV19 and TRBJ1-2 gives the whole variable domain DGGITQSPKYLFRKEGQNVTLSCEQNLNHDAMYWYRQDPGQGLRLIYYSQIVNDFQKGDIAEGYSVSREKKESFPLTVTSAQKNPTAFYLCASRPLGTNYGYTFGSGTRLTVV.

The chain has TRBV9 and TRBJ2-1, with D possibly TRBD1 on 6 matching bases. CDR1 is SGDLS and CDR2 is YYNGEE in the germline V gene. Deletions cut 2 bases from V and 6 bases from J, with 12 bases between. The CDR3 runs 14 residues. The CDR3 region has the DNA TGTGCCAGCAGCGTGACAGGATCGTTCAATGAGCAGTTCTTC. This gives the protein CASSVTGSFNEQFF.

V is TRBV6-5 and J is TRBJ1-1; D remains unclear. Deletions cut 9 bases from V and 4 bases from J, with 9 bases between. The CDR3 loop spans 11 amino acids. Germline V gives CDR1 MNHEY, CDR2 SVGAGI. This CDR3 reads CASGRFTEAFF. CDR3 nucleotide sequence: TGTGCCAGTGGACGGTTCACTGAAGCTTTCTTT.

Written as DNA, the CDR3 is TGTGCCAGCAGTTACTCCCAGTCTAACACCGGGGAGCTGTTTTTT. Residues: CASSYSQSNTGELFF. J is TRBJ2-2 and V is TRBV6-5; D gene unclear. Trimming left V 0 bases short and J 2 bases short, with 7 bases between. The CDR3 contains 15 residues. CDR1 and CDR2 (germline): MNHEY, SVGAGI.